This TCR beta chain was recorded in a study of tumour-infiltrating T cells in Burkitt lymphoma. Overall study: Survival, overall and progression-free, tracked with productive clonality.

The data were produced by immunoSEQ multiplex PCR, yet TCRdb's version contains in-frame clones alone and is incomplete. The sample carries about 14,000 clones, 75% recorded once. The source is a human donor with diffuse large B-cell lymphoma. The sequenced sample consisted of tumor tissue.

The CDR3: CASSPWTSGGSSYEQYF. The CDR3 DNA sequence: TGTGCCAGCAGTCCATGGACTAGCGGGGGGAGCTCCTACGAGCAGTACTTC. This chain uses TRBV28 with TRBJ2-7; the match to TRBD2 covers 14 bases. The junction had 6 bases not matched to a gene; V was cut back by 5 bases and J by 0 bases. Germline CDR1 and CDR2: MDHEN and SYDVKM. The CDR3 runs 17 residues.